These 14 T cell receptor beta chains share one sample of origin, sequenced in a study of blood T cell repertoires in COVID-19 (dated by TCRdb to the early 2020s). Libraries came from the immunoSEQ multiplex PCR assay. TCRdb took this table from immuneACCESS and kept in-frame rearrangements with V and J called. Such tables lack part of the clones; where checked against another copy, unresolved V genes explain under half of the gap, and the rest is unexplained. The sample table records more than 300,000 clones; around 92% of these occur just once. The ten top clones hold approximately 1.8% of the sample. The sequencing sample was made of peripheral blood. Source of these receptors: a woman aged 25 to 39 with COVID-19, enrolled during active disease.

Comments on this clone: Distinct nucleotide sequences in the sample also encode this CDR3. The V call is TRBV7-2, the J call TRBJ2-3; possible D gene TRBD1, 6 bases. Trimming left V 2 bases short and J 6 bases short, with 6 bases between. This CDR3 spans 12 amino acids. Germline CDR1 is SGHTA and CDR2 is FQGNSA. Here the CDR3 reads CASSLQGDTQYF. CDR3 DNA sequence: TGTGCCAGCAGCTTACAGGGGGATACGCAGTATTTT.

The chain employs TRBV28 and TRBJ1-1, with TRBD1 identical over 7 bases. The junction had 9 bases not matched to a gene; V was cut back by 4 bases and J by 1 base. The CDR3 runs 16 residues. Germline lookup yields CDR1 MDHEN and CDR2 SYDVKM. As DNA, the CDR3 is TGTGCCAGCAGTTCAGACATCGGACAGGCGAACACTGAAGCTTTCTTT. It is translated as CASSSDIGQANTEAFF.

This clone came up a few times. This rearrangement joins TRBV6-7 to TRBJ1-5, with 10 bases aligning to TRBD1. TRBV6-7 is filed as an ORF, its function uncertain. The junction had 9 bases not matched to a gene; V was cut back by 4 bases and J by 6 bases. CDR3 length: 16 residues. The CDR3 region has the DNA TGTGCCAGCAGTTCCCCGGGACAGGGGTTTGGTCAGCCCCAGCATTTT. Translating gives CASSSPGQGFGQPQHF.

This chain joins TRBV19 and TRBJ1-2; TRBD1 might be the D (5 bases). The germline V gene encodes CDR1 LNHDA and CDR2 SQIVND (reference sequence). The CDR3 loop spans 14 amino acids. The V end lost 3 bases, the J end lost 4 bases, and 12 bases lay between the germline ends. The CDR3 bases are TGTGCCAGTAGTATTTGGGGGGATGTCTATGGCTACACCTTC. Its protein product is CASSIWGDVYGYTF.

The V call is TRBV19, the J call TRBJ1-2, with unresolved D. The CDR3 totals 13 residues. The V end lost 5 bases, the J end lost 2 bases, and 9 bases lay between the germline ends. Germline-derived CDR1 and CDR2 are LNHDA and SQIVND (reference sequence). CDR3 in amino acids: CASSSGLNYGYTF. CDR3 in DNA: TGTGCCAGTAGTTCCGGGTTAAACTATGGCTACACCTTC.

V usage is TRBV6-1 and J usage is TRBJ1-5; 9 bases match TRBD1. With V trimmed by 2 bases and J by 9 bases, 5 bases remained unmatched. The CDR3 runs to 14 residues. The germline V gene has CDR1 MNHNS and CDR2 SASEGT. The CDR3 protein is CASSENRGRWPQHF. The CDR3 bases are TGTGCCAGCAGTGAAAACAGGGGGCGTTGGCCCCAGCATTTT.

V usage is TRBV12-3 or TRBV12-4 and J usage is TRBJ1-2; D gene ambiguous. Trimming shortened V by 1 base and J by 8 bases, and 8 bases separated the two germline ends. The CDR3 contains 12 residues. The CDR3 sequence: CASSLGLLGYTF. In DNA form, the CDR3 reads TGTGCCAGCAGTTTAGGGCTTCTCGGCTACACCTTC.

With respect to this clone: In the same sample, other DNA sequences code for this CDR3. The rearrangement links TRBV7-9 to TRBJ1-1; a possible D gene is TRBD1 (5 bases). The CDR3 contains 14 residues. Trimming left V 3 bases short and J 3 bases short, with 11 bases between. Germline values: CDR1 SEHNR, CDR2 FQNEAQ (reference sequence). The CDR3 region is CASSLGGGYTEAFF. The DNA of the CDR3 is TGTGCCAGCAGCTTGGGGGGAGGGTACACTGAAGCTTTCTTT. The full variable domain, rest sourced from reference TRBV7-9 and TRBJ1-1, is DTGVSQNPRHKITKRGQNVTFRCDPISEHNRLYWYRQTLGQGPEFLTYFQNEAQLEKSRLLSDRFSAERPKGSFSTLEIQRTEQGDSAMYLCASSLGGGYTEAFFGQGTRLTVV.

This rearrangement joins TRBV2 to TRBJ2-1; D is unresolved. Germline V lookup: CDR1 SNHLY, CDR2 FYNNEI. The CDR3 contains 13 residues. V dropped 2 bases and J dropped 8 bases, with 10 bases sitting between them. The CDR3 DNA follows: TGTGCCAGCAGTGAAAATATCGTCCATGAGCAGTTCTTC. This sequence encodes CASSENIVHEQFF.

CDR3 sequence: CASSSGLAGGPTDTQYF. CDR3 DNA sequence: TGTGCCAGCAGCTCCGGACTAGCGGGGGGGCCCACAGATACGCAGTATTTT. The V call is TRBV7-2, the J call TRBJ2-3; TRBD2 matches 15 bases. CDR1 and CDR2 from the germline V gene are SGHTA and FQGNSA. Trimming removed 4 bases from V and 2 bases from J; junction bases left unmatched: 4. The CDR3 extends over 17 amino acids.

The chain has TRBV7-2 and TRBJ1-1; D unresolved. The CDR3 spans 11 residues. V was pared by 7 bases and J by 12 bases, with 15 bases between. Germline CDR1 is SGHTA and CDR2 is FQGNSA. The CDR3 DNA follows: TGTGCCAGCACCCAAATCATTTTTCCTTTCTTT. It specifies CASTQIIFPFF.

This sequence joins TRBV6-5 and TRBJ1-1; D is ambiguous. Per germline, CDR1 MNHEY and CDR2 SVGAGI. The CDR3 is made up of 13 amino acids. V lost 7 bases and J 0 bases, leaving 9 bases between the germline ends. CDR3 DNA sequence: TGTGCCAGCAAACACGGAGTGAACACTGAAGCTTTCTTT. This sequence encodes CASKHGVNTEAFF.

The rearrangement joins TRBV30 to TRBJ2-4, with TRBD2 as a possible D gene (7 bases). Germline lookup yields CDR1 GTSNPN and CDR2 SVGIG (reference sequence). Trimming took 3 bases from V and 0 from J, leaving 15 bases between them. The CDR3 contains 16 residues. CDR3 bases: TGTGCCTGGAGGCCGGACAGACTAGCAGCCAAAAACATTCAGTACTTC. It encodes CAWRPDRLAAKNIQYF.

The CDR3 reads CAVRVRVNEKLFF. DNA of the CDR3: TGTGCGGTCAGGGTCCGGGTAAATGAAAAACTGTTTTTT. The rearrangement joins TRBV7-8 to TRBJ1-4; TRBD1 is a possible D gene (5 bases). Germline CDR1 is SGHVS and CDR2 is FQNEAQ. The CDR3 contains 13 residues.